Listed here is a single T cell receptor (beta chain). This sample was taken from a study of blood T cell repertoires in COVID-19. Whole-study context: Samples representing acute and convalescent COVID-19 were sourced from the United States, Italy and Spain. PBMCs, B-cell-depleted T cells, or T cells were the source of the cDNA or gDNA that made up the material.

Profiled with immunoSEQ multiplex PCR; TCRdb holds only in-frame clones, not every one. The sample lists some 270,000 clones, roughly four fifths occurring once. Germline V gene data show CDR1 as KGHDR and CDR2 as SFDVKD. This CDR3 region has 17 residues. Trimming removed 5 bases from V and 5 bases from J; junction bases left unmatched: 10. The TCR was taken from an older person with COVID-19, enrolled during active disease. V and J are TRBV24-1 and TRBJ2-2; 10 nucleotides match TRBD2. Sequenced: peripheral blood. In DNA form, the CDR3 reads TGTGCCACCAGTGCACCGACAGCGGGAGGGAAGACCGGGGAGCTGTTTTTT. This codes for CATSAPTAGGKTGELFF.